The 29 T cell receptor beta chains below were found in one sample sequenced in a study of vaccination and CD4 T cells after COVID-19. The treatment is: approximately 10-day PBMC culture with coronavirus spike peptide pools or control peptides (ViraFEST assay). Cultured CD4+ T-cell DNA underwent Oncomine TCR Beta short-read sequencing. TCRdb ran MiXCR on the PCR reads and lists one entry per CDR3 protein. The data show around 16,000 distinct CDR3 sequences, with 40% to 50% seen just once and roughly 3.5% held by the top ten. The antigens for these receptors are not known. The sequencing sample was made of CD4+ T cells from blood, cultured in vitro. All receptors come from a human donor who had recovered from COVID-19.

About this clonotype: A read error may account for a junction end that differs from germline. The chain is built from TRBV6-1 and TRBJ2-7; D could derive from TRBD1 or TRBD2 (5 bases each). This CDR3 spans 15 amino acids. Germline V CDR1 and CDR2: MNHNS, SASEGT. CDR3 protein: CASSRDPQSSDEQYF. CDR3 sequence (DNA): TGCGCCAGCAGTAGGGACCCTCAATCTTCCGACGAGCAGTACTTC.

The chain has TRBV10-3 and TRBJ1-1; D remains ambiguous. The V gene lost 0 bases and the J gene lost 10 bases, with 9 bases spanning the gap. CDR1 is ENHRY, CDR2 SYGVKD, per germline. CDR3 length: 12 residues. The CDR3 DNA sequence: TGTGCCATCAGTGAGTCCTTTCCTGGAGCTTTCTTT. Translation gives CAISESFPGAFF.

J is TRBJ2-1 and V is TRBV24-1; 8 bases line up with TRBD2. Trimming took 4 bases from V and 4 from J; bases not matched to a gene: 11. The CDR3 length is 17 residues. Germline V gives CDR1 KGHDR, CDR2 SFDVKD. CDR3 nucleotides: TGTGCCACCAGTGAGACCGTAACTAGCGGATCTTACAATGAGCAGTTCTTC. Its protein product is CATSETVTSGSYNEQFF.

This clonotype has just one count. The V gene is TRBV6-1, the J gene TRBJ2-7; the match to TRBD1 covers 8 bases. The CDR3 spans 17 residues. Germline CDR1 is MNHNS and CDR2 is SASEGT. The junction had 17 bases not matched to a gene; V was cut back by 8 bases and J by 2 bases. The CDR3 nucleotides read TGTGCCAGCCAGCAAAGATGGGACAGGAGAAGTCCCTACGAGCAGTACTTC. It is translated as CASQQRWDRRSPYEQYF.

The chain joins TRBV20-1 to TRBJ1-1; TRBD1 matches 10 bases. Germline V gene sequence: CDR1 DFQATT, CDR2 SNEGSKA (reference sequence). V shed 2 bases, J shed 5 bases, and the junction held 8 bases outside the gene matches. This CDR3 is 15 amino acids long. CDR3 residues: CSARPGQGLGTEAFF. The CDR3 nucleotides are TGCAGTGCTAGACCGGGACAGGGGCTAGGAACTGAAGCTTTCTTT.

The V call is TRBV7-9, the J call TRBJ2-1; D ambiguous. The CDR3 loop spans 10 amino acids. Trimming left V 0 bases short and J 9 bases short, with 0 bases between. CDR1 is SEHNR and CDR2 is FQNEAQ in the germline V gene (reference sequence). The CDR3 bases are TGTGCCAGCAGCTTAGCTGAGCAGTTCTTC. Translated, it gives CASSLAEQFF.

The CDR3 reads CASGEPGQGEKLFF. The CDR3 nucleotides are TGCGCCAGCGGGGAACCGGGACAGGGCGAAAAACTGTTTTTT. V gene TRBV5-1 combines with J gene TRBJ1-4; 9 positions agree with TRBD1. This CDR3 comprises 14 residues. Germline CDR1 reads SGHRS; CDR2 reads YFSETQ. Germline trimming cut 7 bases from V and 8 bases from J; bases unmatched to any gene: 9.

This clonotype was seen a few times. This chain uses TRBV6-4 with TRBJ2-1; 8 bases match TRBD2. This CDR3 comprises 14 residues. Trimming took 3 bases from V and 4 from J; bases not matched to a gene: 2. The germline CDR1 and CDR2 sequences are MRHNA and SNTAGT. CDR3 DNA sequence: TGTGCCAGCAGTGAGGCTAGCGGGTACAATGAGCAGTTCTTC. It encodes CASSEASGYNEQFF.

The V and J genes are TRBV2 and TRBJ1-1; D perhaps matches TRBD1 (5 bases). The germline CDR1 and CDR2 sequences are SNHLY and FYNNEI. V was shortened by 5 bases and J by 1 base, with 14 bases between the two germline ends. This CDR3 has 15 residues. Here the CDR3 DNA reads TGTGCCAGCAGTTTGTTCACCGGGGCGAACACTGAAGCTTTCTTT. Translated: CASSLFTGANTEAFF.

CDR3 in amino acids: CSARLGRTGYNEQFF. The CDR3 DNA reads TGCAGTGCTAGACTCGGGAGGACGGGATACAATGAGCAGTTCTTC. The chain uses TRBV20-1 and TRBJ2-1, with 7 positions matching TRBD2. Germline V gives CDR1 DFQATT, CDR2 SNEGSKA (reference sequence). V shed 2 bases, J shed 4 bases, and the junction held 8 bases outside the gene matches. The CDR3 is 15 amino acids.

The V and J genes are TRBV11-2 and TRBJ2-5; D may be TRBD1 (5 bases). V gave up 1 base and J gave up 2 bases, with 5 bases separating them. This CDR3 comprises 13 residues. Germline CDR1 and CDR2: SGHAT and FQNNGV. CDR3 region: CASSLGQQETQYF. DNA of the CDR3: TGTGCCAGCAGCTTAGGACAGCAAGAGACCCAGTACTTC.

The J gene is TRBJ2-2, the V gene TRBV6-2 or TRBV6-3; TRBD2 matches at 8 bases. The CDR3 is 13 residues long. The germline CDR1 and CDR2 sequences are MNHEY and SVGEGT. V was clipped by 6 bases and J by 5 bases; unmatched bases: 2. In nucleotides, the CDR3 is TGTGCCAGCAGGACTAGCGAAACCGGGGAGCTGTTTTTT. As protein: CASRTSETGELFF.

This chain links TRBV11-2 with TRBJ2-2, with D unresolved. The CDR3 has 15 residues. Trimming removed 4 bases at V and 3 bases at J, with 12 bases between. Germline-derived CDR1 and CDR2 are SGHAT and FQNNGV. This chain's CDR3 is CASSSTGVDTGELFF. The CDR3 DNA follows: TGTGCCAGCAGCTCAACGGGTGTGGACACCGGGGAGCTGTTTTTT.

CDR3 sequence (DNA): TGTGCCAGCAGGACCGGGACGGAATATTCACCCCTCCACTTT. It is translated as CASRTGTEYSPLHF. This sequence joins TRBV12-3 or TRBV12-4 and TRBJ1-6, with D maybe TRBD1 (5 bases). CDR3 length equals 14 residues. V lost 6 bases and J lost 8, with 14 bases in between.

The chain uses TRBV12-3 or TRBV12-4 and TRBJ2-1; TRBD2 aligns across 13 bases. The V and J ends lost 5 bases and 6 bases, in that order; junction bases with no gene match: 4. The CDR3 totals 15 residues. In DNA form, the CDR3 reads TGTGCCAGCAGTCCGGGACTAGCGGGGTTCAATGAGCAGTTCTTC. Encoded protein: CASSPGLAGFNEQFF.

This clonotype was counted only a few times. The CDR3 DNA sequence: TGCAGTGCTAGCAATAACCAAGAGACCCAGTACTTC. Residues: CSASNNQETQYF. The chain combines TRBV20-1 with TRBJ2-5; the D is unclear. Germline lookup yields CDR1 DFQATT and CDR2 SNEGSKA (reference sequence). There are 12 residues in the CDR3. Trimming took off 3 bases at V and 0 bases at J, with 5 bases between the two ends.

The rearrangement joins TRBV20-1 to TRBJ2-3; 8 positions agree with TRBD2. Germline trimming cut 0 bases from V and 3 bases from J; bases unmatched to any gene: 14. The CDR3 spans 18 residues. Germline V gene lookup returns CDR1 DFQATT and CDR2 SNEGSKA (reference sequence). CDR3 bases: TGCAGTGCTAGAGACAGCGGGATGGCAGCGGGAGAAACAGATACGCAGTATTTT. Protein: CSARDSGMAAGETDTQYF.

The genes are TRBV19 and TRBJ1-1; no clear D. This CDR3 has 15 residues. Germline V CDR1 and CDR2: LNHDA, SQIVND (reference sequence). The V gene lost 5 bases and the J gene lost 4 bases, with 17 bases spanning the gap. In DNA, the CDR3 is TGTGCCAGTAGTGCCCGGCTCCGCCTGGCCACTGAAGCTTTCTTT. Translating it yields CASSARLRLATEAFF.

The rearrangement uses TRBV7-8 and TRBJ2-5, with 8 bases matching TRBD2. Per germline, CDR1 SGHVS and CDR2 FQNEAQ. Trimming at V came to 1 base and at J to 6 bases, leaving 13 bases not matched to a gene. The CDR3 consists of 17 residues. This CDR3 is CASSLGFIGRASKTQYF. The CDR3 DNA sequence: TGTGCCAGCAGCTTAGGCTTTATCGGGAGGGCCTCTAAGACCCAGTACTTC.

The chain joins TRBV20-1 to TRBJ2-3, with D perhaps assigned TRBD1 or TRBD2 (5 bases each). The germline V gene encodes CDR1 DFQATT and CDR2 SNEGSKA (reference sequence). The CDR3 is 15 residues long. Trimming removed 0 bases at V and 4 bases at J, with 14 bases between. The CDR3, as DNA: TGCAGTGCTAGAGACCAGGGACGGAGGTCAGATACGCAGTATTTT. Its translation: CSARDQGRRSDTQYF.

This chain connects TRBV20-1 to TRBJ1-5, with TRBD1 matching 9 bases. The trim removed 5 bases at V and 0 bases at J, leaving 20 bases unmatched. Germline V gives CDR1 DFQATT, CDR2 SNEGSKA (reference sequence). This CDR3 is built from 20 residues. As DNA, the CDR3 is TGCAGTGCTGGGTTGGGACAGGGAAAGAGAGGTGGGTTTAGCAATCAGCCCCAGCATTTT. This gives the protein CSAGLGQGKRGGFSNQPQHF.

CDR3 in DNA: TGCAGTGCTAGACTGCGGACAGAACCCACGGACTCACCCCTCCACTTT. It encodes CSARLRTEPTDSPLHF. The chain is built from TRBV20-1 and TRBJ1-6; TRBD1 is a possible D gene (6 bases). From germline, CDR1 is DFQATT and CDR2 SNEGSKA (reference sequence). The CDR3 consists of 16 residues. Trimming took 2 bases from V and 10 from J, leaving 21 bases between them.

About this clonotype itself: One end of the junction varies from germline; a read error may be responsible. The chain couples TRBV20-1 to TRBJ2-2, with D possibly being TRBD1 or TRBD2 (5 bases each). CDR1 and CDR2 from the germline V gene are DFQATT and SNEGSKA (reference sequence). There are 15 residues in the CDR3. CDR3: CGARWTGHRSGELFF. The CDR3 region has the DNA TGCGGTGCGCGATGGACGGGGCACCGGTCCGGGGAGCTGTTTTTT.

V and J are TRBV19 and TRBJ2-1; 7 bases are a match to TRBD1. The CDR3 length is 14 residues. CDR1 and CDR2 from the germline V gene are LNHDA and SQIVND (reference sequence). J was trimmed by 4 bases and V by 4 bases; bases with no gene match: 4. The CDR3 sequence: CASSRDREYNEQFF. The CDR3 nucleotides are TGTGCCAGTAGTAGAGACAGGGAGTACAATGAGCAGTTCTTC. Full variable domain (missing parts from reference TRBV19 and TRBJ2-1): DGGITQSPKYLFRKEGQNVTLSCEQNLNHDAMYWYRQDPGQGLRLIYYSQIVNDFQKGDIAEGYSVSREKKESFPLTVTSAQKNPTAFYLCASSRDREYNEQFFGPGTRLTVL.

The V and J genes are TRBV20-1 and TRBJ1-6; the match to TRBD1 covers 9 bases. The CDR3 loop spans 15 amino acids. The V gene end was trimmed by 4 bases and the J gene end by 7 bases; junction bases not matched to a gene: 8. CDR1 is DFQATT and CDR2 is SNEGSKA in the germline V gene (reference sequence). The CDR3 protein is CSAKVLGQGNSPLHF. In nucleotides, the CDR3 is TGCAGTGCTAAGGTCTTGGGACAGGGCAATTCACCCCTCCACTTT.

This clonotype was detected a few times. V and J are TRBV6-1 and TRBJ2-1; D remains unclear. The CDR3 totals 15 residues. Trimming removed 3 bases from V and 6 bases from J, with 15 bases in between. CDR1 MNHNS and CDR2 SASEGT come from the germline V gene. The CDR3 bases are TGTGCCAGCAGTGAGTTGGATCCGGTCGGCAATGAGCAGTTCTTC. This codes for CASSELDPVGNEQFF.

The gene calls are TRBV7-2 and TRBJ2-7; either TRBD1 or TRBD2 may fit D (5 bases each). This CDR3 region has 16 residues. V was clipped by 3 bases and J by 0 bases, with 15 bases between them. Germline V gives CDR1 SGHTA, CDR2 FQGNSA. The CDR3 loop reads CASSFLGRQPSYEQYF. The CDR3 bases are TGTGCCAGCAGCTTTCTGGGACGCCAACCCTCCTACGAGCAGTACTTC.

This clonotype turned up a few times. The chain has TRBV5-1 and TRBJ1-1, with unresolved D. CDR1 is SGHRS and CDR2 is YFSETQ in the germline V gene. The CDR3 runs 15 residues. Trimming shortened V by 3 bases and J by 1 base, and 13 bases separated the two germline ends. CDR3 residues: CASSSKPTGNTEAFF. The DNA of the CDR3 is TGCGCCAGCAGCTCTAAACCGACGGGGAACACTGAAGCTTTCTTT.

In this sample, this clonotype turned up a few times. The chain is built from TRBV20-1 and TRBJ2-7; D gene ambiguous. The CDR3 loop spans 13 amino acids. Germline V lookup: CDR1 DFQATT, CDR2 SNEGSKA (reference sequence). The V and J ends lost 3 bases and 0 bases respectively, with 9 bases between them. DNA of the CDR3: TGCAGTGCTAGCAAAGGTTTCTCCTACGAGCAGTACTTC. As protein: CSASKGFSYEQYF.